What follows describes a single T cell receptor (beta chain). The antigen remains unidentified. Beta-chain TCR CDR3 regions were amplified from RNA transcripts. HTBI-primed RT-PCR formed the first round, and a multiplex PCR formed the second. TCRdb recomputed calls from the multiplex PCR reads with MiXCR, one row per CDR3 protein. In the table there are about 590,000 distinct CDR3 sequences, under 45% of which are singletons. Newly diagnosed, the hyperthyroidism patients had under 2 months' duration and were aged 18 to 65. This record comes from a study of Graves' ophthalmopathy and Graves' hyperthyroidism. On the study more broadly: No progression to ophthalmopathy over 18 months defined stable hyperthyroidism.

Study conclusions and caveats: Using 13 signatures, a model distinguished ophthalmopathy from stable hyperthyroidism, reaching 85% to 90% sensitivity and roughly 80% specificity. A majority of expanded thyroid clonotypes exceeding 0.001 frequency were likewise present in blood.

The germline CDR1 and CDR2 sequences are SEHNR and FQNEAQ (reference sequence). The CDR3 has 16 residues. The trim removed 5 bases at V and 0 bases at J, leaving 9 bases unmatched. This chain joins TRBV7-9 and TRBJ2-7; TRBD2 matches at 8 bases. This clonotype was sampled from an adult man with Graves' hyperthyroidism. What was sequenced was peripheral blood or thyroid tissue (not recorded which). CDR3 nucleotides: TGTGCCAGCAGCCGGGGGGGGGGCGCCGGCTCCTACGAGCAGTACTTC. Its protein product is CASSRGGGAGSYEQYF. The whole variable domain, remainder taken from reference TRBV7-9 and TRBJ2-7, is DTGVSQNPRHKITKRGQNVTFRCDPISEHNRLYWYRQTLGQGPEFLTYFQNEAQLEKSRLLSDRFSAERPKGSFSTLEIQRTEQGDSAMYLCASSRGGGAGSYEQYFGPGTRLTVT.